Below are 5 T cell receptor beta chains sequenced from a single sample in a study of blood T cell repertoires in COVID-19 (TCRdb year 2020). Libraries were built with the immunoSEQ multiplex PCR assay. The table comes from immuneACCESS by way of TCRdb, which keeps in-frame sequences with V and J called. Part of the clones is missing from these tables; in studies checked, under half for an unresolved V gene and the rest for unknown reasons. In all, the sample holds about 240,000 clones, and 70% to 90% of those were seen once. Approximately 3.5% of the sample belongs to the ten largest clones. The sample comprised PBMCs or T cells enriched from blood (not recorded which). The receptors were sampled from a woman aged 40-49 years with acute COVID-19.

The rearrangement joins TRBV19 to TRBJ1-1; 12 positions match TRBD1. CDR3 size: 15 residues. Germline V gene data show CDR1 as LNHDA and CDR2 as SQIVND (reference sequence). With 5 bases clipped from V and 8 bases from J, the junction kept 9 bases outside the gene matches. CDR3 nucleotide sequence: TGTGCCAGTAGTTCCCCGGGACAGGGGGCTAAGGAAGCTTTCTTT. Translating it yields CASSSPGQGAKEAFF.

V usage is TRBV19 and J usage is TRBJ1-6; 10 positions match TRBD1. The germline gives CDR1 LNHDA, CDR2 SQIVND (reference sequence). V lost 3 bases to trimming and J lost 7 bases; unmatched junction nucleotides: 6. This CDR3 region has 16 residues. The CDR3, as DNA: TGTGCCAGTAGTATTGGAGGGGACAGGGGAAATTCACCCCTCCACTTT. It is translated as CASSIGGDRGNSPLHF.

J is TRBJ2-3 and V is TRBV7-9, with 9 bases identical to TRBD2. Per germline, CDR1 SEHNR and CDR2 FQNEAQ (reference sequence). The CDR3 runs 17 residues. Trimming took 0 bases from V and 1 from J; bases not matched to a gene: 5. CDR3 loop: CASSLASRLAGTDTQYF. As DNA, the CDR3 is TGTGCCAGCAGCTTAGCGTCGCGACTAGCGGGCACAGATACGCAGTATTTT.

The chain joins TRBV7-9 to TRBJ1-6; TRBD1 matches 8 bases. This CDR3 spans 15 amino acids. V lost 2 bases, J lost 5 bases, and 2 bases stayed unmatched. Germline CDR1 and CDR2: SEHNR and FQNEAQ (reference sequence). This chain's CDR3 is CASSLSQGDNSPLHF. DNA for the CDR3: TGTGCCAGCAGCTTATCACAGGGGGATAATTCACCCCTCCACTTT.

Concerning this clone: Given a much more abundant clone one base away, this may be a read error. Other DNA sequences of this sample code for an identical CDR3. This chain connects TRBV28 to TRBJ2-1, with 8 bases fitting TRBD2. Per germline, CDR1 MDHEN and CDR2 SYDVKM. The CDR3 sequence is 15 residues long. The trim removed 6 bases at V and 0 bases at J, leaving 4 bases unmatched. The DNA of the CDR3 is TGTGCCAGCAGCCCAACTAGCGGCTCCTACAATGAGCAGTTCTTC. Translating it yields CASSPTSGSYNEQFF.